What follows are 32 T cell receptor beta chains derived from one specimen sequenced in a study of OX40 agonist ivuxolimab in advanced cancers. Libraries were prepared by immunoSEQ multiplex PCR; TCRdb keeps only in-frame clonotypes and omits some of them. The sample consists of fewer than 85,000 clones, over 80% of them appearing once. The starting material was CD4+ or CD8+ T cells sorted from blood, obtained in a trial of the OX40 agonist ivuxolimab. These receptors were collected from an adult with an advanced solid tumor such as melanoma, head and neck, liver or kidney cancer.

This clone was seen only once. The rearrangement links TRBV21-1 to TRBJ2-5. TRBV21-1 corresponds to a pseudogene. The CDR3 is 13 amino acids. The CDR3 protein is CASSRLGRETQYF. For the CDR3, the DNA is TGTGCCAGCAGCCGCCTCGGACGGGAGACCCAGTACTTC.

This rearrangement joins TRBV2 to TRBJ1-4; tentative D call: TRBD1 (5 bases). V lost 6 bases to trimming and J lost 6 bases, with 20 bases between them. There are 16 residues in the CDR3. Germline CDR1 and CDR2: SNHLY and FYNNEI. CDR3 in amino acids: CASSLKGFSPDEKLFF. CDR3 sequence (DNA): TGTGCCAGCAGCCTAAAGGGGTTTTCCCCTGATGAAAAACTGTTTTTT.

The chain carries TRBV14 and TRBJ2-1; 15 bases line up with TRBD2. The germline V gene has CDR1 SGHDN and CDR2 FVKESK. The CDR3 extends over 15 amino acids. Trimming at V came to 4 bases and at J to 9 bases, leaving 4 bases not matched to a gene. CDR3 sequence: CASSRTSGGAGEQFF. CDR3 coding DNA: TGTGCCAGCAGCCGGACTAGCGGGGGGGCCGGTGAGCAGTTCTTC.

The V call is TRBV10-3, the J call TRBJ2-7, with D unclear. V was cut by 3 bases and J by 0 bases, with 9 bases left in between. This CDR3 has 14 amino acids. Germline loops: CDR1 ENHRY, CDR2 SYGVKD. CDR3 in amino acids: CAISDSLTSYEQYF. As DNA, the CDR3 is TGTGCCATCAGTGACAGTTTAACCTCCTACGAGCAGTACTTC.

The CDR3 sequence: CASSLDVGNTIYF. As DNA, the CDR3 is TGTGCCAGCAGCTTAGATGTTGGAAACACCATATATTTT. The V gene is TRBV7-2, the J gene TRBJ1-3; D gene unclear. V lost 1 base, J lost 3 bases, and 4 bases lay in between. The CDR3 loop spans 13 amino acids. Germline assignment: CDR1 SGHTA and CDR2 FQGNSA. The full variable domain, rest sourced from reference TRBV7-2 and TRBJ1-3, is GAGVSQSPSNKVTEKGKDVELRCDPISGHTALYWYRQSLGQGLEFLIYFQGNSAPDKSGLPSDRFSAERTGGSVSTLTIQRTQQEDSAVYLCASSLDVGNTIYFGEGSWLTVV.

This chain connects TRBV6-1 to TRBJ2-5; 9 bases match TRBD2. Germline lookup yields CDR1 MNHNS and CDR2 SASEGT. The CDR3 totals 14 residues. The trim removed 6 bases at V and 4 bases at J, leaving 6 bases unmatched. The CDR3, as DNA: TGTGCCAGCAGCCGCGGGGGGGTAGGAGAGACCCAGTACTTC. This gives the protein CASSRGGVGETQYF.

DNA of the CDR3: TGTGCCAGCAGTGGACTAATGAGCTCCTACAATGAGCAGTTCTTC. Translation: CASSGLMSSYNEQFF. The gene calls are TRBV6-1 and TRBJ2-1; the D gene is possibly TRBD2 (5 bases). Germline CDR1 and CDR2: MNHNS and SASEGT. This CDR3 spans 15 amino acids. The V gene lost 4 bases and the J gene lost 0 bases, with 10 bases spanning the gap.

This chain connects TRBV10-3 to TRBJ2-6; TRBD1 agrees at 10 bases. The CDR3 spans 18 residues. Germline values: CDR1 ENHRY, CDR2 SYGVKD. The trim removed 0 bases at V and 3 bases at J, leaving 5 bases unmatched. This CDR3 is CAISESMTGGRGANVLTF. The CDR3 nucleotides are TGTGCCATCAGTGAGTCGATGACAGGGGGCCGTGGGGCCAACGTCCTGACTTTC.

This chain joins TRBV2 and TRBJ1-6; 8 bases match TRBD1. V was clipped by 6 bases and J by 7 bases; unmatched bases: 11. This CDR3 contains 16 residues. CDR1 is SNHLY, CDR2 FYNNEI, per germline. The CDR3 sequence is CASRGIGQGANSPLHF. The CDR3 coding sequence is TGTGCCAGCAGGGGGATCGGACAGGGAGCGAATTCACCCCTCCACTTT.

The V gene is TRBV10-2, the J gene TRBJ2-1; 7 bases agree with TRBD1. Per germline, CDR1 WSHSY and CDR2 SAAADI. V lost 3 bases and J lost 8; bases outside the gene matches: 7. The CDR3 spans 14 residues. In nucleotides, the CDR3 is TGCGCCAGCAGTGACGGGACAGCCATCGATGAGCAGTTCTTC. Protein: CASSDGTAIDEQFF.

This rearrangement joins TRBV14 to TRBJ1-1; tentatively, D is TRBD1 (5 bases). Trimming pared 4 bases from V and 1 base from J, leaving 13 bases between. The CDR3 has 15 residues. In germline, CDR1 is SGHDN, CDR2 FVKESK. The CDR3 region is CASSPPGTKNTEAFF. The CDR3 region has the DNA TGTGCCAGCAGCCCCCCAGGGACGAAGAACACTGAAGCTTTCTTT.

The chain couples TRBV5-6 to TRBJ1-2; 7 bases match TRBD1. The germline V gene has CDR1 SGHDT and CDR2 YYEEEE. V shed 2 bases, J shed 5 bases, and the junction held 3 bases outside the gene matches. There are 13 residues in the CDR3. The CDR3 DNA sequence: TGTGCCAGCAGCTTTAAACAGGGGTATGGCTACACCTTC. It translates to CASSFKQGYGYTF. Full variable domain (outside the CDR3, taken from reference TRBV5-6 and TRBJ1-2): DAGVTQSPTHLIKTRGQQVTLRCSPKSGHDTVSWYQQALGQGPQFIFQYYEEEERQRGNFPDRFSGHQFPNYSSELNVNALLLGDSALYLCASSFKQGYGYTFGSGTRLTVV.

The chain employs TRBV19 and TRBJ2-7; TRBD2 might be the D (8 bases). The CDR3 extends over 16 amino acids. Germline V gene lookup returns CDR1 LNHDA and CDR2 SQIVND (reference sequence). Trimming took 4 bases from V and 4 from J, leaving 20 bases between them. The CDR3 sequence: CASSTGQAGGAYEQYF. The CDR3 bases are TGTGCCAGTAGTACAGGACAGGCCGGGGGGGCTTACGAGCAGTACTTC.

J is TRBJ1-2 and V is TRBV5-1; D not certain. Trimming took off 0 bases at V and 5 bases at J, with 5 bases between the two ends. Germline V gene data show CDR1 as SGHRS and CDR2 as YFSETQ. This CDR3 has 12 residues. CDR3 nucleotide sequence: TGCGCCAGCAGCTTGGACAGATATGGCTACACCTTC. Protein sequence: CASSLDRYGYTF.

The chain combines TRBV7-2 with TRBJ2-7, with 9 bases aligning to TRBD2. The CDR3 has 16 amino acids. In germline, CDR1 is SGHTA, CDR2 FQGNSA. Trimming cost V 0 bases and J 1 base; bases outside gene matches: 4. The CDR3 reads CASSLAGTSRSYEQYF. The DNA of the CDR3 is TGTGCCAGCAGCTTAGCAGGGACTAGCAGATCCTACGAGCAGTACTTC.

The V call is TRBV4-1, the J call TRBJ1-3; D gene ambiguous. Trimming left V 6 bases short and J 0 bases short, with 12 bases between. Germline V gives CDR1 MGHRA, CDR2 YSYEKL. The CDR3 spans 15 residues. The CDR3 loop reads CASRYSDFSGNTIYF. The CDR3 region has the DNA TGCGCCAGCAGATACAGCGATTTCTCTGGAAACACCATATATTTT.

The rearrangement uses TRBV4-2 and TRBJ1-2, with 9 nucleotides matching TRBD1. Germline CDR1 and CDR2: LGHNA and YNFKEQ. J was trimmed by 8 bases and V by 3 bases; bases with no gene match: 7. This CDR3 comprises 14 residues. The CDR3: CASSHRQGGYGYTF. CDR3 DNA sequence: TGTGCCAGCAGCCACCGACAGGGGGGTTACGGCTACACCTTC.

This clone was seen just once. The genes are TRBV30 and TRBJ1-5; 9 positions agree with TRBD1. CDR3 length: 16 residues. V was clipped by 0 bases and J by 2 bases; unmatched bases: 5. Per germline, CDR1 GTSNPN and CDR2 SVGIG (reference sequence). The DNA of the CDR3 is TGTGCCTGGAGTGTTACAGGGGGCGTGGGCAATCAGCCCCAGCATTTT. It yields the protein CAWSVTGGVGNQPQHF.

V is TRBV18 and J is TRBJ2-2; D gene ambiguous. V was pared by 5 bases and J by 1 base, with 8 bases between. Germline CDR1 reads KGHSH; CDR2 reads LQKENI. The CDR3 has 14 residues. CDR3 residues: CASSEIENTGELFF. The CDR3 bases are TGTGCCAGCTCAGAAATCGAGAACACCGGGGAGCTGTTTTTT.

The genes are TRBV9 and TRBJ2-1, with no clear D. V was cut by 0 bases and J by 1 base, with 8 bases left in between. Germline CDR1 SGDLS, CDR2 YYNGEE. There are 15 residues in the CDR3. The CDR3 coding sequence is TGTGCCAGCAGCGTAGGGGTCTCGTCCTACAATGAGCAGTTCTTC. Protein product: CASSVGVSSYNEQFF.

The table lists this clone with a few counts. CDR3 sequence reads: CASRPGGTDTQYF. The DNA of the CDR3 is TGTGCCAGCCGACCCGGAGGTACAGATACGCAGTATTTT. V and J are TRBV7-2 and TRBJ2-3, with D tentatively TRBD2 (5 bases). Trimming shortened V by 8 bases and J by 3 bases, and 12 bases separated the two germline ends. The CDR3 is made up of 13 amino acids. The germline V gene encodes CDR1 SGHTA and CDR2 FQGNSA.

This clone was found once. This rearrangement joins TRBV9 to TRBJ2-7; D could derive from TRBD1 or TRBD2 (5 bases each). Deletions cut 2 bases from V and 3 bases from J, with 9 bases between. The germline V gene encodes CDR1 SGDLS and CDR2 YYNGEE. This CDR3 spans 13 amino acids. The CDR3 spells CASSVGGSYEQYF. Written as DNA, the CDR3 is TGTGCCAGCAGCGTTGGGGGTAGCTACGAGCAGTACTTC.

The chain is built from TRBV5-1 and TRBJ1-5; 10 bases fit TRBD1. V trimming: 4 bases; J trimming: 6 bases; junction bases outside the gene matches: 7. Germline V gene data show CDR1 as SGHRS and CDR2 as YFSETQ. The CDR3 sequence is 15 residues long. Here the CDR3 reads CASSVTGGNSQPQHF. CDR3 coding DNA: TGCGCCAGCAGCGTGACAGGGGGCAACAGTCAGCCCCAGCATTTT. Combining the CDR3 with reference TRBV5-1 and TRBJ1-5 gives the whole variable domain KAGVTQTPRYLIKTRGQQVTLSCSPISGHRSVSWYQQTPGQGLQFLFEYFSETQRNKGNFPGRFSGRQFSNSRSEMNVSTLELGDSALYLCASSVTGGNSQPQHFGDGTRLSIL.

V usage is TRBV7-6 and J usage is TRBJ1-1; D perhaps matches TRBD1 (6 bases). With 4 bases removed from V and 0 bases from J, the gap between germline ends came to 6 bases. CDR1 is SGHVS and CDR2 is FNYEAQ in the germline V gene. The CDR3 is made up of 13 amino acids. In nucleotides, the CDR3 is TGTGCCAGCAGCTGGACAGTGAACACTGAAGCTTTCTTT. Amino acids: CASSWTVNTEAFF.

This rearrangement joins TRBV30 to TRBJ1-2; D is possibly TRBD1 (5 bases). Germline V CDR1 and CDR2: GTSNPN, SVGIG (reference sequence). CDR3 length: 15 residues. V was shortened by 4 bases and J by 3 bases, with 18 bases between the two germline ends. The CDR3 protein is CAWKLQVARDYGYTF. For the CDR3, the DNA is TGTGCCTGGAAATTACAGGTGGCTCGTGACTATGGCTACACCTTC.

The rearrangement joins TRBV18 to TRBJ1-3; D gene ambiguous. CDR1 and CDR2 from the germline V gene are KGHSH and LQKENI. The CDR3 length is 13 residues. V lost 2 bases, J lost 4 bases, and 6 bases lay in between. CDR3 bases: TGTGCCAGCTCACCAGAAGAAGGAAACACCATATATTTT. It translates to CASSPEEGNTIYF.

This chain connects TRBV4-2 to TRBJ2-7, with TRBD2 matching over 14 bases. Germline trimming cut 4 bases from V and 5 bases from J; bases unmatched to any gene: 4. The CDR3 consists of 15 residues. From germline, CDR1 is LGHNA and CDR2 YNFKEQ. This CDR3 is CASSLSGLAGDEQYF. The CDR3 coding sequence is TGTGCCAGCAGCCTTTCGGGACTAGCGGGGGACGAGCAGTACTTC.

The chain employs TRBV5-5 and TRBJ1-5; no firm D call. Germline CDR1 SGHKS, CDR2 YYEKEE (reference sequence). The CDR3 totals 15 residues. Trimming stripped 4 bases from V and 1 base from J, with 12 bases between. The DNA of the CDR3 is TGTGCCAGCAGCCCCAGGTCCGGGAGCAATCAGCCCCAGCATTTT. Translation gives CASSPRSGSNQPQHF.

In DNA, the CDR3 is TGTGCCAGCAGTTTCAAGGGGCACACCCCATCCTACGAGCAGTACTTC. The encoded protein is CASSFKGHTPSYEQYF. V usage is TRBV27 and J usage is TRBJ2-7; perhaps TRBD1 as D (5 bases). This CDR3 is 16 amino acids long. The V end lost 3 bases, the J end lost 1 base, and 16 bases lay between the germline ends. Germline CDR1 and CDR2: MNHEY and SMNVEV (reference sequence).

The CDR3 bases are TGTGCCAGCAGCCAAGATCAGAGGACAGGGGGCCTCTACGAGCAGTACTTC. This encodes CASSQDQRTGGLYEQYF. The chain recombines TRBV4-2 with TRBJ2-7, with 11 bases matching TRBD1. CDR1 is LGHNA and CDR2 is YNFKEQ in the germline V gene. CDR3 length: 17 amino acids. The junction had 7 bases not matched to a gene; V was cut back by 0 bases and J by 3 bases.

This clone was seen only a few times. The V gene is TRBV18, the J gene TRBJ2-5; 8 nucleotides agree with TRBD2. The J segment lost 3 bases and the V segment lost 1 base, leaving 10 bases of the junction unmatched. Germline lookup yields CDR1 KGHSH and CDR2 LQKENI. This CDR3 is 17 amino acids long. DNA for the CDR3: TGTGCCAGCTCACCACGTCAGAGCGGGGGAGGGGAAGAGACCCAGTACTTC. This codes for CASSPRQSGGGEETQYF.

In regard to this clone: The junction does not match germline at one end; this may be a read error. This sequence joins TRBV7-3 and TRBJ2-7, with D possibly TRBD2 on 7 matching bases. The CDR3 has 13 amino acids. The V gene's germline CDR1 is SGHTA and CDR2 FQGTGA. The CDR3 spells CASSFAGANEQCF. In DNA, the CDR3 is TGTGCCAGCAGCTTCGCGGGGGCCAACGAGCAGTGCTTC. The variable domain in full, completed from reference TRBV7-3 and TRBJ2-7, reads GAGVSQTPSNKVTEKGKYVELRCDPISGHTALYWYRQSLGQGPEFLIYFQGTGAADDSGLPNDRFFAVRPEGSVSTLKIQRTERGDSAVYLCASSFAGANEQCFGPGTRLTVT.